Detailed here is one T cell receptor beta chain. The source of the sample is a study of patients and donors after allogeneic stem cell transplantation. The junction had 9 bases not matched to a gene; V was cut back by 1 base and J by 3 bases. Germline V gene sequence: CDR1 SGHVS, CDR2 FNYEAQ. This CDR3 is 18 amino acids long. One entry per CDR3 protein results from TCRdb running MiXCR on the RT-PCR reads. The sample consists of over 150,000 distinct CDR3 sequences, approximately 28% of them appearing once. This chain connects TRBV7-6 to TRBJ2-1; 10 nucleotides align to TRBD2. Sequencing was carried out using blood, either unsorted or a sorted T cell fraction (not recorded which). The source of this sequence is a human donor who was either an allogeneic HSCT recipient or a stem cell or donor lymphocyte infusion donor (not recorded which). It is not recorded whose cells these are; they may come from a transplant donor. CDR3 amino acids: CASSLEWLAGVGYNEQFF. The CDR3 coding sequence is TGTGCCAGCAGCTTAGAATGGCTAGCGGGAGTCGGCTACAATGAGCAGTTCTTC.